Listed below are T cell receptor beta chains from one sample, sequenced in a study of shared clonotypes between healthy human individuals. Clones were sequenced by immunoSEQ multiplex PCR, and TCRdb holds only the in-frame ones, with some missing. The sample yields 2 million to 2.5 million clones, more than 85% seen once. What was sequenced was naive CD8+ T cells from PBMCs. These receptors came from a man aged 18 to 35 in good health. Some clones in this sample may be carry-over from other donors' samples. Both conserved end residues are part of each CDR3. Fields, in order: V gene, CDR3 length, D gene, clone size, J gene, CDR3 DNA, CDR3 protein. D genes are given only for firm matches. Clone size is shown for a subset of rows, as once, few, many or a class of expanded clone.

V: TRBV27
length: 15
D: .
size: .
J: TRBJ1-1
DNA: TGTGCCAGCAGTAGCCCCGGGACACCGAACACTGAAGCTTTCTTT
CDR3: CASSSPGTPNTEAFF

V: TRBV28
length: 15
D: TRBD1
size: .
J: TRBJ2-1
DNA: TGTGCCAGCAGTTATGGACAGGGAATCTACAATGAGCAGTTCTTC
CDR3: CASSYGQGIYNEQFF

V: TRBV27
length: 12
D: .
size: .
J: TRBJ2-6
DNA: TGTGCCACAGGGTCCGGGGCCAACGTCCTGACTTTC
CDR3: CATGSGANVLTF

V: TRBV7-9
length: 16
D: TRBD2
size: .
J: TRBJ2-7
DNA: TGTGCCAGCAGCCCCACGACTAGCGGGAGGGTCGCAGAGCAGTACTTC
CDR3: CASSPTTSGRVAEQYF

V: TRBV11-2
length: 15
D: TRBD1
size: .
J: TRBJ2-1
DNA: TGTGCCAGCAGCCCCCCGACAGGGGGCGAGGATGAGCAGTTCTTC
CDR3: CASSPPTGGEDEQFF

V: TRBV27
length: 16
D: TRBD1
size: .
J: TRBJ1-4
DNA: TGTGCCAGCAGTCCAATCGGACAGGGCGGACACGAAAAACTGTTTTTT
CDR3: CASSPIGQGGHEKLFF

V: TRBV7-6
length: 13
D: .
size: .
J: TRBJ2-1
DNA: TGTGCCAGCAGCTTAGAAAGGAACATCGAGCAGTTCTTC
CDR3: CASSLERNIEQFF

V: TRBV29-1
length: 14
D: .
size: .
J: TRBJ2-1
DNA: TGCAGCGTTGTGGCACAGAGCTCCTACAATGAGCAGTTCTTC
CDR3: CSVVAQSSYNEQFF

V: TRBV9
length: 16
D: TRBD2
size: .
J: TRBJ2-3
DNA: TGTGCCAGCAGCAACCTAGCGGGAGGCTCCCCAGATACGCAGTATTTT
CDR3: CASSNLAGGSPDTQYF

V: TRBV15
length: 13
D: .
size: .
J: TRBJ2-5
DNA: TGTGCCACCAGCAGAGTTATTCAAGAGACCCAGTACTTC
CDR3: CATSRVIQETQYF

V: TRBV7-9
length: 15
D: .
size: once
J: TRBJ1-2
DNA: TGTGCCAGCAGCAACGGACAATTGTGGAACTATGGCTACACCTTC
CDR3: CASSNGQLWNYGYTF

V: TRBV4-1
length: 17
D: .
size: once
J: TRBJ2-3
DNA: TGCGCCAGCAGCCAAGATCACCCCGCTGAGGGCACAGATACGCAGTATTTT
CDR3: CASSQDHPAEGTDTQYF

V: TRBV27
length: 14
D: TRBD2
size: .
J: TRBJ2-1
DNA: TGTGCCAGCAGGCGGACTAGCGGGAGCGATGAGCAGTTCTTC
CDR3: CASRRTSGSDEQFF

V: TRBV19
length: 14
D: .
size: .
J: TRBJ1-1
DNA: TGTGCCAGTAGTTTTCGGGGACACAACACTGAAGCTTTCTTT
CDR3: CASSFRGHNTEAFF

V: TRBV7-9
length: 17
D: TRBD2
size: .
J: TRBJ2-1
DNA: TGTGCCAGCAGCTTGAGCCTAGCGGCCAGTCCCTACAATGAGCAGTTCTTC
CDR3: CASSLSLAASPYNEQFF

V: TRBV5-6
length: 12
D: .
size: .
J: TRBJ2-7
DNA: TGTGCCAGCAGCTCCCCCCAGCACGAGCAGTACTTC
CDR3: CASSSPQHEQYF

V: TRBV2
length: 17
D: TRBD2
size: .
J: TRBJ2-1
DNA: TGTGCCAGCAGGGACCCGGAAGAGCGGGAGGGCCGGTATGAGCAGTTCTTC
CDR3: CASRDPEEREGRYEQFF

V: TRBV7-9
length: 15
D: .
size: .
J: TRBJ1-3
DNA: TGTGCCAGCAGCCCCCGGACCCCGAGGGACAACACCATATATTTT
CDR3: CASSPRTPRDNTIYF

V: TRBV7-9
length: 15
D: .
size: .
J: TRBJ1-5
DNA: TGTGCCAGCAGCCGGGACATTTCCGGGAATCAGCCCCAGCATTTT
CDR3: CASSRDISGNQPQHF

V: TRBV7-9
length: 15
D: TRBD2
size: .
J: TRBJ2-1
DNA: TGTGCCAGCAGCCGACTAGCGGGAGGGTTGGATGAGCAGTTCTTC
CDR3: CASSRLAGGLDEQFF